This T cell receptor beta chain was recovered during a study of T cells after yellow fever vaccination. General study points: Weaker overall, the secondary response nonetheless peaked faster (day 5 versus 15).

TCRdb redid the calling of the 5' RACE reads with MiXCR, one entry per CDR3 protein. Here the sample spans some 250,000 distinct CDR3 sequences, about 3.5% being singletons. This clonotype was seen repeatedly, ten times or more. The antigen is not known. Germline trimming cut 5 bases from V and 7 bases from J; bases unmatched to any gene: 10. Germline CDR1 SGHTA, CDR2 FQGTGA. CDR3 length: 15 residues. The starting material was PBMCs, obtained 15 days after the yellow fever booster vaccination. The chain uses TRBV7-3 and TRBJ2-1; 8 bases are shared with TRBD2. The receptor comes from a man younger than 35 who received the YFV17D yellow fever vaccine. In nucleotides, the CDR3 is TGTGCCAGCAGCGCGATCTTAGCGGGGCGGAATGAGCAGTTCTTC. The encoded protein is CASSAILAGRNEQFF.